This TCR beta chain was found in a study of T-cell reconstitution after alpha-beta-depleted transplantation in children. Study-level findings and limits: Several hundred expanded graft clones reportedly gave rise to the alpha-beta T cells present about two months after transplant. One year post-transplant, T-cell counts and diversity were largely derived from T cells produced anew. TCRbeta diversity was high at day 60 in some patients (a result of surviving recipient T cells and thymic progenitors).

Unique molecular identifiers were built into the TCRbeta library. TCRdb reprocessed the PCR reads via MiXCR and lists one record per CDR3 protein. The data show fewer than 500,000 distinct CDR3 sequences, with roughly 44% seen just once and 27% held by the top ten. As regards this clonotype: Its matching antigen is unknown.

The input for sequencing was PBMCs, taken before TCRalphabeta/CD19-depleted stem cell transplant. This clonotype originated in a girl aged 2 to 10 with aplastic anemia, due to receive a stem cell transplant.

Here the CDR3 DNA reads TGTGCCAGCAGTCCCCCGGGGGGAGGGACCTACGAGCAGTACTTC. Its protein is CASSPPGGGTYEQYF. The V call is TRBV6-1, the J call TRBJ2-7; TRBD2 matches 7 bases. The CDR3 loop spans 15 amino acids. J lost 2 bases, V lost 5 bases, and 9 bases had no gene match. From germline, CDR1 is MNHNS and CDR2 SASEGT.